The T cell receptor (beta chain) described here comes from a study of human T cells and chemical hapten exposure. Time point defined: patch test 1, 2 weeks after DPC sensitization. As for treatment: therapeutic diphenylcyclopropenone sensitization with weekly scalp DPC. The CDR3 has 15 residues. V shed 10 bases and J 2 bases; nucleotides not matched to a gene: 6. CDR1 and CDR2 (germline): KGHDR, SFDVKD. TCRdb processed the RACE reads anew with MiXCR; each CDR3 protein has one entry. The sample has 150,000 to 200,000 distinct CDR3 sequences; roughly 15% are singletons. This clonotype was observed a few times.

The V gene is TRBV24-1, the J gene TRBJ2-3, with 12 bases lining up with TRBD1. This receptor was identified in a woman under 40 with alopecia areata. Some clones in this sample may be carry-over from other donors' samples. The sequences come from whole blood, collected in connection with sensitization to the hapten diphenylcyclopropenone (DPC). The CDR3 region is CATAGDRGLTDTQYF. CDR3 nucleotides: TGTGCCACTGCGGGGGACAGGGGGCTCACAGATACGCAGTATTTT.